The 5 T cell receptor beta chains presented below share a single source sample, sequenced in a study of shared clonotypes between healthy human individuals. Positive CCR7 selection of CD45RO-negative cells yielded the naive CD8 cells, and terminally differentiated effector memory CD45RA+ cells were excluded. Sequencing was performed with immunoSEQ multiplex PCR; in TCRdb, only in-frame clones are kept and a portion is missing. The sample has roughly 2,000,000 clones, over 85% seen once. Sequencing used naive CD8+ T cells sorted from blood. These receptors all stem from a young man in good health.

V and J are TRBV27 and TRBJ2-2; D not certain. V lost 3 bases, J lost 6 bases, and 11 bases lay in between. Germline V gives CDR1 MNHEY, CDR2 SMNVEV (reference sequence). The CDR3 runs to 14 residues. The CDR3 DNA is TGTGCCAGCAGTTTTGAGGTCCGCGCCGGGGAGCTGTTTTTT. Translated, it gives CASSFEVRAGELFF.

The rearrangement uses TRBV2 and TRBJ1-2; tentative D call: TRBD1 (5 bases). The CDR3 has 13 residues. V lost 8 bases, J lost 3 bases, and 13 bases lay in between. Germline V CDR1 and CDR2: SNHLY, FYNNEI. Here the CDR3 reads CASPMGGYYGYTF. The CDR3 DNA reads TGTGCCAGCCCCATGGGGGGTTACTATGGCTACACCTTC.

DNA of the CDR3: TGTGCCAGCAGTCCCCAGACAGGGGGCACAGATACGCAGTATTTT. Translation gives CASSPQTGGTDTQYF. The chain combines TRBV27 with TRBJ2-3; 8 bases match TRBD1. CDR1 and CDR2 from the germline V gene are MNHEY and SMNVEV (reference sequence). The CDR3 totals 15 residues. Losses at the gene ends were 5 bases for V and 1 base for J; bases not matched to a gene: 5.

V gene TRBV25-1 combines with J gene TRBJ2-3, with 7 bases matching TRBD1. Germline V gene data show CDR1 as MGHDK and CDR2 as SYGVNS. The length of the CDR3 is 12 residues. J lost 4 bases, V lost 7 bases, and 2 bases had no gene match. As DNA, the CDR3 is TGTGCCAGCAAGGGACAGTCAGATACGCAGTATTTT. Its protein is CASKGQSDTQYF.

As concerns this clone: This specimen includes other DNA sequences encoding the same CDR3. The chain is built from TRBV5-6 and TRBJ1-2, with 7 bases aligning to TRBD1. The CDR3 totals 13 residues. Per the germline V gene, CDR1 is SGHDT and CDR2 is YYEEEE. V lost 3 bases, J lost 4 bases, and 3 bases stayed unmatched. CDR3 nucleotide sequence: TGTGCCAGCAGCTCTCAGGGGGGCTATGGCTACACCTTC. Residues: CASSSQGGYGYTF. The full variable domain, rest sourced from reference TRBV5-6 and TRBJ1-2, is DAGVTQSPTHLIKTRGQQVTLRCSPKSGHDTVSWYQQALGQGPQFIFQYYEEEERQRGNFPDRFSGHQFPNYSSELNVNALLLGDSALYLCASSSQGGYGYTFGSGTRLTVV.